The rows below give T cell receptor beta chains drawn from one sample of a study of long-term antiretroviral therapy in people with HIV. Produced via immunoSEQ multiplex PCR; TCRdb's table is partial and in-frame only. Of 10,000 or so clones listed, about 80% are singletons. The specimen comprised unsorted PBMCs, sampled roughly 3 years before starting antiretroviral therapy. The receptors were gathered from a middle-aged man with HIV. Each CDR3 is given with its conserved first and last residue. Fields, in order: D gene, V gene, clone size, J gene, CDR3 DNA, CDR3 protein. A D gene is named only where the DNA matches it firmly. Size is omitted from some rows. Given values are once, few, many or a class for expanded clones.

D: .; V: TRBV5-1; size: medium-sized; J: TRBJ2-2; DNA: TGCGCCAGCCAGCCTTGGGCTAGCGAGAACACCGGGGAGCTGTTTTTT; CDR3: CASQPWASENTGELFF
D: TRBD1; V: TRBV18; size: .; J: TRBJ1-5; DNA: TGTGCCAGCTCACCCTCCACAGGGGGCGGTCAGCCCCAGCATTTT; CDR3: CASSPSTGGGQPQHF
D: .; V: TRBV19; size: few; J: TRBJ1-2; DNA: TGTGCCAGTAGTGGGACGGGGCAGGGAAGCTATGGCTACACCTTC; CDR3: CASSGTGQGSYGYTF
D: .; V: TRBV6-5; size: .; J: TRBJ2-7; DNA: TGTGCCAGCAGCCCCGCTAGCAACGAGCAGTACTTC; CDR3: CASSPASNEQYF
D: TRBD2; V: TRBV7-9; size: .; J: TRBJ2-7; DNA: TGTGCCAGCAGCTTACGGGGGGGCCCGGTCTCCTACGAGCAGTACTTC; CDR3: CASSLRGGPVSYEQYF
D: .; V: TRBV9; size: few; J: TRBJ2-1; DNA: TGTGCCAGCAGCCCGAACAATGAGCAGTTCTTC; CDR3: CASSPNNEQFF
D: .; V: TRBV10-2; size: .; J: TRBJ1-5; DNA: TGCGCCAGCAGTGACGACCCTTGGCCCCAGCATTTT; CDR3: CASSDDPWPQHF
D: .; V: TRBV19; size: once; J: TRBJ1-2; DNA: TGTGCCAGTAGTATAAAAGCAGGGAACTATGGCTACACCTTC; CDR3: CASSIKAGNYGYTF
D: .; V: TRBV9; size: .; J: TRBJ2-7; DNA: TGTGCCAGCAGCGCCCTCTCCACAGGGAACGAGCAGTACTTC; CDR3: CASSALSTGNEQYF
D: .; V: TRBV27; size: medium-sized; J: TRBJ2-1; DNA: TGTGCCAGCAGCAAATACAATGAGCAGTTCTTC; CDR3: CASSKYNEQFF
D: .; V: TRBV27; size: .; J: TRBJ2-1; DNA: TGTGCCAGCAGTATTGAGGCATCGTCCTTGCCCAATGAGCAGTTCTTC; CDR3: CASSIEASSLPNEQFF
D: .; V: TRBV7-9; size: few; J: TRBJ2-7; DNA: TGTGCCAGCAGCCCCAGTCACTACGAGCAGTACTTC; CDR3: CASSPSHYEQYF
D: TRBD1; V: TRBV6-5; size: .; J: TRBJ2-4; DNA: TGTGCCAGCAGGACAGGGGAGTTCAAAAACATTCAGTACTTC; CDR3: CASRTGEFKNIQYF
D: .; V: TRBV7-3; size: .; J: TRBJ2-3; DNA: TGTGCCAGCAGCTTATCAGGGTCCGGCACAGATACGCAGTATTTT; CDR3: CASSLSGSGTDTQYF
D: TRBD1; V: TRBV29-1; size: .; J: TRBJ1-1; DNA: TGCAGCGTTGGCCCCCAGGGGGCGAACACTGAAGCTTTCTTT; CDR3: CSVGPQGANTEAFF
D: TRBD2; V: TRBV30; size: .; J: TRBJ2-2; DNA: TGTGCCTGGAGTCCTTTAGCGGGAGGGGGACCCACCGGGGAGCTGTTTTTT; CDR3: CAWSPLAGGGPTGELFF
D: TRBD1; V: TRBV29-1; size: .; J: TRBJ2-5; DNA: TGCAGCGTTGAAGACCGGACAGGTCAAGAGACCCAGTACTTC; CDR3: CSVEDRTGQETQYF
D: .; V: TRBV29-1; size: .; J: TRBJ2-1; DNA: TGCAGCGTTCAAGTCATCGAGACAGGCGGGCAGTTCTTC; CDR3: CSVQVIETGGQFF
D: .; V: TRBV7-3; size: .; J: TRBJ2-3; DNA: TGTGCCAGCTCGAGGGGGGAGACAGGTGATACGCAGTATTTT; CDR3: CASSRGETGDTQYF
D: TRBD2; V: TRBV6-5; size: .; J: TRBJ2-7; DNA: TGTGCCAGCAGTTACTCGGGAGGGGAGCAGTACTTC; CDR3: CASSYSGGEQYF